These T cell receptor beta chains were read from a single sample in a study of blood T cell repertoires in COVID-19. The method was immunoSEQ multiplex PCR; TCRdb's version includes in-frame clones alone and lacks a portion of them. The sample has about 160,000 clones, roughly 85% seen once. The specimen was peripheral blood. These TCRs come from a man aged 70 or older with acute or convalescent COVID-19. The CDR3 runs from the conserved cysteine through the conserved F or W. The D gene is left open where the match is weak. Only some rows state a clone size, as once, few, many or a class for expanded clones.

abundance: NA
d_gene: NA
v_gene: TRBV5-1
j_gene: TRBJ1-1
CDR3nt: TGCGCCAGCAGTGTGTCCGGGGATCCTGAAGCTTTCTTT
CDR3aa: CASSVSGDPEAFF

abundance: NA
d_gene: TRBD1
v_gene: TRBV6-5
j_gene: TRBJ1-2
CDR3nt: TGTGCCAGCAGTTCATTCGACAGGGTTAACTATGGCTACACCTTC
CDR3aa: CASSSFDRVNYGYTF

abundance: NA
d_gene: NA
v_gene: TRBV11-2
j_gene: TRBJ2-7
CDR3nt: TGTGCCAGCAGCCGTGGACAAGGCTACGAGCAGTACTTC
CDR3aa: CASSRGQGYEQYF

abundance: few
d_gene: NA
v_gene: TRBV5-8
j_gene: TRBJ1-1
CDR3nt: TGTGCCAGCAGCTTGCGGGGAATGAACACTGAAGCTTTCTTT
CDR3aa: CASSLRGMNTEAFF

abundance: NA
d_gene: TRBD2
v_gene: TRBV7-8
j_gene: TRBJ2-4
CDR3nt: TGTGCCAGCAGCTTAGGTTTGACTAGCGGGAGGGATGGGTTTTGGAAAAACATTCAGTACTTC
CDR3aa: CASSLGLTSGRDGFWKNIQYF

abundance: NA
d_gene: NA
v_gene: TRBV19
j_gene: TRBJ1-1
CDR3nt: TGTGCCAGTAGTATTAACAGGGACACTGAAGCTTTCTTT
CDR3aa: CASSINRDTEAFF

abundance: NA
d_gene: NA
v_gene: TRBV25-1
j_gene: TRBJ1-6
CDR3nt: TGTGCCAGCAGTGAATTAGAAGATGATTCACCCCTCCACTTT
CDR3aa: CASSELEDDSPLHF

abundance: NA
d_gene: TRBD1
v_gene: TRBV9
j_gene: TRBJ2-7
CDR3nt: TGTGCCAGCAGCGTAGAAGGGGGCTCAGCCCTGTACTTC
CDR3aa: CASSVEGGSALYF

abundance: NA
d_gene: TRBD2
v_gene: TRBV19
j_gene: TRBJ2-2
CDR3nt: TGTGCCAGTAGCCCCCCCCGACTAGCGGGAGACTCCGGGGAGCTGTTTTTT
CDR3aa: CASSPPRLAGDSGELFF

abundance: NA
d_gene: TRBD1
v_gene: TRBV3-1/TRBV3-2
j_gene: TRBJ2-1
CDR3nt: TGTGCCAGCAGCCAAGATGCGCACAGGGGAAATGAGCAGTTCTTC
CDR3aa: CASSQDAHRGNEQFF

abundance: NA
d_gene: TRBD1
v_gene: TRBV9
j_gene: TRBJ2-1
CDR3nt: TGTGCCAGCAGCGTAGAAGGAACAGGGGGCTACAATGAGCAGTTCTTC
CDR3aa: CASSVEGTGGYNEQFF

abundance: NA
d_gene: TRBD2
v_gene: TRBV18
j_gene: TRBJ2-7
CDR3nt: TGTGCCAGCTCACCTTTTGGGGGGGGTTCCGAGCAGTACTTC
CDR3aa: CASSPFGGGSEQYF

abundance: NA
d_gene: TRBD1
v_gene: TRBV28
j_gene: TRBJ1-1
CDR3nt: TGTGCCAGCAGTACACCGGGACAGGAAGCTTTCTTT
CDR3aa: CASSTPGQEAFF

abundance: NA
d_gene: NA
v_gene: TRBV10-3
j_gene: TRBJ1-3
CDR3nt: TGTGCCACCGGAGTATACGGAAACACCATATATTTT
CDR3aa: CATGVYGNTIYF

abundance: NA
d_gene: TRBD1
v_gene: TRBV10-3
j_gene: TRBJ2-2
CDR3nt: TGTGCCATGATGACAGGGGGAATCACCGGGGAGCTGTTTTTT
CDR3aa: CAMMTGGITGELFF

abundance: few
d_gene: TRBD1
v_gene: TRBV5-1
j_gene: TRBJ1-1
CDR3nt: TGCGCCAGCAGCGCAACGACAGGGGACACTGAAGCTTTCTTT
CDR3aa: CASSATTGDTEAFF

abundance: NA
d_gene: NA
v_gene: TRBV4-3
j_gene: TRBJ2-1
CDR3nt: TGCGCCAGCAGCCAAGAAGGTCCCAGACTAACTAGCTCCTACAATGAGCAGTTCTTC
CDR3aa: CASSQEGPRLTSSYNEQFF

abundance: once
d_gene: NA
v_gene: TRBV27
j_gene: TRBJ1-4
CDR3nt: TGTGCCAGCAGTTTATGGGCCTCGGCCTTTAATGAAAAACTGTTTTTT
CDR3aa: CASSLWASAFNEKLFF

abundance: NA
d_gene: NA
v_gene: TRBV18
j_gene: TRBJ1-2
CDR3nt: TGTGCCAGCTCACCGACGCCCCCAACGGGCTATGGCTACACCTTC
CDR3aa: CASSPTPPTGYGYTF

abundance: NA
d_gene: TRBD1
v_gene: TRBV5-1
j_gene: TRBJ2-2
CDR3nt: TGCGCCAGCAGCTTGGCTGGGACAGGGTTACCCGGGGAGCTGTTTTTT
CDR3aa: CASSLAGTGLPGELFF

abundance: NA
d_gene: NA
v_gene: TRBV7-2
j_gene: TRBJ2-3
CDR3nt: TGTGCCAGCAGCGGGCGGACGGACTTTACGCAGTATTTT
CDR3aa: CASSGRTDFTQYF

abundance: NA
d_gene: TRBD2
v_gene: TRBV30
j_gene: TRBJ2-5
CDR3nt: TGTGCCTGGAGGGCTAGCGGGAGCGGAGAGACCCAGTACTTC
CDR3aa: CAWRASGSGETQYF

abundance: NA
d_gene: TRBD1
v_gene: TRBV7-4
j_gene: TRBJ1-5
CDR3nt: TGTGCCAGCAGCGGACTCCGGGACAGGGGGCGCGGGCAGCCCCAGCATTTT
CDR3aa: CASSGLRDRGRGQPQHF

abundance: NA
d_gene: TRBD1
v_gene: TRBV19
j_gene: TRBJ2-1
CDR3nt: TGTGCCAGTAGGTCCGGGACAGGGGGCGAAAATGAGCAGTTCTTC
CDR3aa: CASRSGTGGENEQFF

abundance: NA
d_gene: TRBD1
v_gene: TRBV10-3
j_gene: TRBJ1-1
CDR3nt: TGTGCCATCAGTGGAGTTGAGGGGGCGGCGGTGAACACTGAAGCTTTCTTT
CDR3aa: CAISGVEGAAVNTEAFF

abundance: NA
d_gene: TRBD1
v_gene: TRBV14
j_gene: TRBJ1-2
CDR3nt: TGTGCCAGCAGCCAAGGAGGGACAGCCTATGGCTACACCTTC
CDR3aa: CASSQGGTAYGYTF

abundance: NA
d_gene: NA
v_gene: TRBV6-2/TRBV6-3
j_gene: TRBJ1-2
CDR3nt: TGTGCCAGCAGCCGCCCCCGGGGGGACCTGTATGGCTACACCTTC
CDR3aa: CASSRPRGDLYGYTF

abundance: NA
d_gene: NA
v_gene: TRBV4-2
j_gene: TRBJ1-5
CDR3nt: TGTGCCAGCAGCCAAGATCCTGGCAGGGTGTGGGATCAGCCCCAGCATTTT
CDR3aa: CASSQDPGRVWDQPQHF

abundance: NA
d_gene: NA
v_gene: TRBV6-2/TRBV6-3
j_gene: TRBJ2-2
CDR3nt: TGTGCCAGCAGTGCCACTCAGAACACCGGGGAGCTGTTTTTT
CDR3aa: CASSATQNTGELFF

abundance: NA
d_gene: NA
v_gene: TRBV19
j_gene: TRBJ2-6
CDR3nt: TGTGCCAGTAGTATTCAGGGGGAGGCCTCTGGGGCCAACGTCCTGACTTTC
CDR3aa: CASSIQGEASGANVLTF

abundance: once
d_gene: NA
v_gene: TRBV7-2
j_gene: TRBJ2-7
CDR3nt: TGTGCCAGCAGCTTAGACAGCGGGTCCTACGAGCAGTACTTC
CDR3aa: CASSLDSGSYEQYF

abundance: few
d_gene: TRBD1
v_gene: TRBV2
j_gene: TRBJ1-5
CDR3nt: TGTGCCAGCAGTGGGGACAGGGGGCGGCAGCCCCAGCATTTT
CDR3aa: CASSGDRGRQPQHF

abundance: NA
d_gene: NA
v_gene: TRBV28
j_gene: TRBJ1-1
CDR3nt: TGTGCCAGCAGGGATGTGTGGGGGGGAGACTTCTTT
CDR3aa: CASRDVWGGDFF

abundance: NA
d_gene: TRBD1
v_gene: TRBV2
j_gene: TRBJ1-5
CDR3nt: TGTGCCAGCAGTCTCACCGGGACAGGGGCTAATCAGCCCCAGCATTTT
CDR3aa: CASSLTGTGANQPQHF

abundance: NA
d_gene: TRBD1
v_gene: TRBV28
j_gene: TRBJ2-7
CDR3nt: TGTGCCAGCAGGCCCCCCGGACAGGCCTACGAGCAGTACTTC
CDR3aa: CASRPPGQAYEQYF

abundance: NA
d_gene: NA
v_gene: TRBV29-1
j_gene: TRBJ2-5
CDR3nt: TGCAGCGGTCTACAGGGAGCTCAAGAGACCCAGTACTTC
CDR3aa: CSGLQGAQETQYF

abundance: once
d_gene: TRBD1
v_gene: TRBV7-9
j_gene: TRBJ1-1
CDR3nt: TGTGCCAGCAGCCTGGGACAGGGGGGCCCGGAAGCTTTCTTT
CDR3aa: CASSLGQGGPEAFF

abundance: NA
d_gene: TRBD2
v_gene: TRBV19
j_gene: TRBJ2-1
CDR3nt: TGTGCCAGTATCCCGAACTCGGCGGGAGGCGTTAGTGAGCAGTTCTTC
CDR3aa: CASIPNSAGGVSEQFF

abundance: NA
d_gene: NA
v_gene: TRBV27
j_gene: TRBJ2-7
CDR3nt: TGTGCCAGCAGGGACATCCTCTACGAGCAGTACTTC
CDR3aa: CASRDILYEQYF

abundance: NA
d_gene: NA
v_gene: TRBV6-5
j_gene: TRBJ1-6
CDR3nt: TGTGCCAGCAGTTACTCGACCAGGGGTAATTCACCCCTCCACTTT
CDR3aa: CASSYSTRGNSPLHF

abundance: NA
d_gene: NA
v_gene: TRBV7-2
j_gene: TRBJ1-2
CDR3nt: TGTGCCAGCAGCTTAGGGGGAGGTCAGAACTATGGCTACACCTTC
CDR3aa: CASSLGGGQNYGYTF

abundance: NA
d_gene: NA
v_gene: TRBV5-1
j_gene: TRBJ2-4
CDR3nt: TGCGCCAGCAGTCTCGGCCAACCGGGGGACATTCAGTACTTC
CDR3aa: CASSLGQPGDIQYF